Many counts were recorded for the clone carrying this T cell receptor (beta chain). Its antigen is not known. This sample was taken from a study of human T cells and chemical hapten exposure. Study context: Patch tests of 0.01% DPC on the upper back were read at 6 days. Study results and caveats: Expanded TCR counts at PT1 went up together with patch test score, a positive correlation.

Germline V gives CDR1 LGHDT, CDR2 YNNKEL (reference sequence). V was clipped by 0 bases and J by 0 bases, with 5 bases between them. The CDR3 loop spans 14 amino acids. As to time point: patch test 1, 2 weeks after DPC sensitization. Treatment reported: therapeutic diphenylcyclopropenone sensitization with weekly scalp DPC. TCRdb reprocessed the RACE reads via MiXCR and lists one record per CDR3 protein. Among fewer than 500,000 distinct CDR3 sequences, about 4.8% were seen once, and the ten largest hold under 3%. The chain couples TRBV3-1 to TRBJ1-1; D ambiguous. The TCR comes from a woman in her fifties or sixties with alopecia areata. Some clones in this sample may be carry-over from other donors' samples. The sequenced sample was whole blood, obtained in connection with sensitization to the hapten diphenylcyclopropenone (DPC). CDR3 coding DNA: TGTGCCAGCAGCCAAGAAAACATGAACACTGAAGCTTTCTTT. Its translation: CASSQENMNTEAFF.